These 10 T cell receptor beta chains were all obtained from the same sample, sequenced in a study of cytomegalovirus exposure and HLA in healthy donors (dated by TCRdb to about 2017). Library preparation was by the immunoSEQ multiplex PCR assay. This immuneACCESS table, as held by TCRdb, lists in-frame sequences with V and J called but not all clones. Of the missing ones, under half trace to an unresolved V gene in checked studies; the others have no known cause. The table for this sample lists about 43,000 clones; more than 85% of them were counted only once. The ten largest account for roughly 5.2% of the sample. The specimen sequenced was PBMCs. The receptors were sampled from a man aged 18 to 30 in good health and CMV-seronegative.

This clone was seen only once. The chain carries TRBV27 and TRBJ2-3; perhaps TRBD2 as D (7 bases). This CDR3 spans 20 amino acids. The ends were cut back, 4 bases at V and 1 base at J, with 27 bases in the middle. Looked up from germline, CDR1 is MNHEY and CDR2 is SMNVEV (reference sequence). The CDR3 loop is CASSSSFRLSAGARTDTQYF. The DNA for the CDR3 is TGTGCCAGCAGTTCGTCTTTCCGTTTATCTGCGGGGGCCCGCACAGATACGCAGTATTTT.

This chain connects TRBV6-5 to TRBJ1-4, with 9 bases aligning to TRBD1. In germline, CDR1 is MNHEY, CDR2 SVGAGI. This CDR3 is built from 15 residues. Germline trimming cut 4 bases from V and 8 bases from J; bases unmatched to any gene: 8. The CDR3 protein is CASSSTGTGWEKLFF. The CDR3 DNA is TGTGCCAGCAGTTCGACCGGGACAGGGTGGGAAAAACTGTTTTTT.

The V and J genes are TRBV6-1 and TRBJ2-2, with TRBD2 matching 10 bases. Germline V gene lookup returns CDR1 MNHNS and CDR2 SASEGT. Unmatched junction bases numbered 8, after V lost 7 bases and J lost 6 bases. The CDR3 sequence is 15 residues long. The CDR3 sequence: CASTETSGSSGELFF. In nucleotides, the CDR3 is TGTGCCAGCACCGAGACTAGCGGGTCTTCCGGGGAGCTGTTTTTT.

This sequence joins TRBV2 and TRBJ2-1; 7 positions agree with TRBD2. The trim removed 7 bases at V and 5 bases at J, leaving 2 bases unmatched. Germline loops: CDR1 SNHLY, CDR2 FYNNEI. The CDR3 runs 12 residues. The CDR3 is CASTGTNNEQFF. The CDR3 DNA follows: TGTGCCAGCACCGGGACTAACAATGAGCAGTTCTTC.

V and J are TRBV6-5 and TRBJ2-7; D possibly corresponds to TRBD2 (5 bases). This CDR3 spans 13 amino acids. V gave up 4 bases and J gave up 7 bases, with 14 bases separating them. Germline CDR1 and CDR2: MNHEY and SVGAGI. The CDR3 protein is CASSLGSDGEQYF. CDR3 sequence (DNA): TGTGCCAGCAGTTTGGGGAGTGACGGTGAGCAGTACTTC.

CDR3: CASSPDSDEQYF. The CDR3 DNA reads TGTGCCAGCAGCCCCGACAGTGACGAGCAGTACTTC. The V gene is TRBV2, the J gene TRBJ2-7; perhaps TRBD1 as D (5 bases). The CDR3 totals 12 residues. CDR1 and CDR2 from the germline V gene are SNHLY and FYNNEI. V was trimmed by 6 bases and J by 5 bases, leaving 11 bases between them.

V and J are TRBV5-4 and TRBJ2-1, with D perhaps TRBD2 (6 bases). Trimming took off 5 bases at V and 5 bases at J, with 26 bases between the two ends. CDR3 length: 18 amino acids. The germline gives CDR1 SGHNT, CDR2 YYREEE (reference sequence). The CDR3 loop is CASRITSGGRGVDNEQFF. Here the CDR3 DNA reads TGTGCCAGCAGAATCACGTCTGGGGGGAGAGGGGTAGACAATGAGCAGTTCTTC.

The chain carries TRBV5-1 and TRBJ2-7; no definite D call. The germline CDR1 and CDR2 sequences are SGHRS and YFSETQ. With 4 bases removed from V and 4 bases from J, the gap between germline ends came to 12 bases. The CDR3 consists of 13 residues. The CDR3 DNA sequence: TGCGCCAGCAGCCTGCCGACTCCTTACGAGCAGTACTTC. Protein: CASSLPTPYEQYF.

This rearrangement joins TRBV6-1 to TRBJ1-2, with a possible D match to TRBD1 (5 bases). V lost 2 bases, J lost 3 bases, and 13 bases lay in between. The germline gives CDR1 MNHNS, CDR2 SASEGT. This CDR3 contains 15 residues. CDR3 residues: CASSEWSRVDYGYTF. The CDR3 nucleotides are TGTGCCAGCAGTGAATGGTCCAGGGTTGACTATGGCTACACCTTC.

The V and J genes are TRBV6-6 and TRBJ1-1; a possible D gene is TRBD1 (5 bases). V gave up 2 bases and J gave up 4 bases, with 11 bases separating them. Germline V gene data show CDR1 as MNHNY and CDR2 as SVGAGI (reference sequence). The CDR3 is made up of 14 amino acids. The CDR3 sequence is CASSYRGASTEAFF. CDR3 coding DNA: TGTGCCAGCAGTTACAGGGGCGCGAGCACTGAAGCTTTCTTT.